This TCR beta chain was obtained from a study of T cells in localized non-small cell lung cancer. General study points: When the top 100 tumor clones were examined, a median around 61 of them also appeared in the adjacent lung, which was paired and uninvolved. Tumor samples were not multi-region, leaving intratumor heterogeneity unexcluded. Tumor trailed uninvolved adjacent lung in T cell clonality, which peaked there.

Sequenced by immunoSEQ multiplex PCR; TCRdb stores in-frame clones only, minus some. The repertoire consists of approximately 45,000 clones, with 81% occurring once and the leading ten covering about a sixth. Comment on this clone: Its specificity is not known.

The input for sequencing was peripheral blood mononuclear cells, taken before any cancer treatment. The sequence was collected from a man between 35 and 75 years old with stage III lung adenocarcinoma.

DNA for the CDR3: TGTGCCAGCAGCTTAGCGGGGTTCTCCTACAATGAGCAGTTCTTC. Its protein is CASSLAGFSYNEQFF. The chain couples TRBV7-7 to TRBJ2-1; D gene unclear. CDR1 and CDR2 (germline): SSHAT, FNYEAQ (reference sequence). The CDR3 sequence is 15 residues long. V shed 0 bases and J shed 0 bases, with 6 bases lying between them.